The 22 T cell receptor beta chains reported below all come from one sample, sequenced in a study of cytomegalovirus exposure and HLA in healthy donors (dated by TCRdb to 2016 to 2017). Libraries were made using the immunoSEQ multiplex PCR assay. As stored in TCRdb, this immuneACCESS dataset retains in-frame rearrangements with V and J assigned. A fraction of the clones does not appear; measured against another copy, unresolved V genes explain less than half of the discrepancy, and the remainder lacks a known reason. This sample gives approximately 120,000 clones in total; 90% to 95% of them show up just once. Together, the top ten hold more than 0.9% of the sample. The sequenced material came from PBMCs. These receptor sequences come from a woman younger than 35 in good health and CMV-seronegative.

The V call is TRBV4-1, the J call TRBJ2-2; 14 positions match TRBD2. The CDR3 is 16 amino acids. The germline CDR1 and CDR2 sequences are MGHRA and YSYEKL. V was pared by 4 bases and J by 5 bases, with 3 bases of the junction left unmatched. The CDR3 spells CASSRWTSGGTGELFF. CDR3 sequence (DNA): TGCGCCAGCAGCCGCTGGACTAGCGGGGGGACCGGGGAGCTGTTTTTT.

The CDR3 DNA reads TGTGCCAGCAGTTTAGTACAGGGTCCCTACGAGCAGTACTTC. This sequence encodes CASSLVQGPYEQYF. The V gene is TRBV27, the J gene TRBJ2-7, with D perhaps matching TRBD1 (6 bases). The CDR3 runs 14 residues. Deletions cut 2 bases from V and 2 bases from J, with 10 bases between. Per germline, CDR1 MNHEY and CDR2 SMNVEV (reference sequence).

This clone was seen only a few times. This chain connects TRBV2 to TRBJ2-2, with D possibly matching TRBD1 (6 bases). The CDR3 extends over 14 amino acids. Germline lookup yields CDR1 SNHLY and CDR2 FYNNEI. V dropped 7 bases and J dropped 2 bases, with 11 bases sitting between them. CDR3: CASIRDINTGELFF. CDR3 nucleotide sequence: TGTGCCAGCATCCGGGACATAAACACCGGGGAGCTGTTTTTT.

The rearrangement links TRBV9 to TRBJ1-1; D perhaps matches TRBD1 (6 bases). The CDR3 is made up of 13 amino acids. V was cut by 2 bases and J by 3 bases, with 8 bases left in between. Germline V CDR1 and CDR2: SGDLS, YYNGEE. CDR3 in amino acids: CASSVTGHTEAFF. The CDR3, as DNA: TGTGCCAGCAGCGTTACAGGGCACACTGAAGCTTTCTTT.

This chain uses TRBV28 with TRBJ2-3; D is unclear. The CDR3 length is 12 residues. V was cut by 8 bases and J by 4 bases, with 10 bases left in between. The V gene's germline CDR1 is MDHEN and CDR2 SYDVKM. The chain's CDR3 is CASVGGADTQYF. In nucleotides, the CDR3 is TGTGCCAGCGTCGGCGGTGCAGATACGCAGTATTTT.

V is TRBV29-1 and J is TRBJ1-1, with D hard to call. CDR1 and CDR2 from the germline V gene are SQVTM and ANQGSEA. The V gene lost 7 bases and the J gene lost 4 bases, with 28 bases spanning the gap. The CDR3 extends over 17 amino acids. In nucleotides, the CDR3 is TGCAGCGCCCGGACTCGACCCTCCTCAGTTGATGGCACTGAAGCTTTCTTT. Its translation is CSARTRPSSVDGTEAFF. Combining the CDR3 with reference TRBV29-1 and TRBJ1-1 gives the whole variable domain SAVISQKPSRDICQRGTSLTIQCQVDSQVTMMFWYRQQPGQSLTLIATANQGSEATYESGFVIDKFPISRPNLTFSTLTVSNMSPEDSSIYLCSARTRPSSVDGTEAFFGQGTRLTVV.

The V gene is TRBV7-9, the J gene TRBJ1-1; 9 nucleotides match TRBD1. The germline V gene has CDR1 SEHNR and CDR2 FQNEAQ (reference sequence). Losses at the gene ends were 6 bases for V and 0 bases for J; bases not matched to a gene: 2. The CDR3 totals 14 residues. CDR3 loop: CASSTGGLNTEAFF. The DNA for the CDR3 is TGTGCCAGCAGTACAGGGGGCTTGAACACTGAAGCTTTCTTT.

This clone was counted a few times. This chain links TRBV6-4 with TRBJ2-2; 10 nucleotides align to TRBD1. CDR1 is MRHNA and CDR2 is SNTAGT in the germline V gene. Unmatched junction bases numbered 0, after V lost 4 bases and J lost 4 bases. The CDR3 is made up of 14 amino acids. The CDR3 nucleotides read TGTGCCAGCAGTGGGACAGGGGGCACCGGGGAGCTGTTTTTT. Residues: CASSGTGGTGELFF.

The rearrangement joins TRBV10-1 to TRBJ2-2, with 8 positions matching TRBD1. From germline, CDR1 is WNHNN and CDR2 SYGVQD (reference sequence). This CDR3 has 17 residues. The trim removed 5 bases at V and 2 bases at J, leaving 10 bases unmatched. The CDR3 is CASSNTDRVFNTGELFF. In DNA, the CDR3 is TGCGCCAGCAGTAACACGGACAGGGTTTTTAACACCGGGGAGCTGTTTTTT.

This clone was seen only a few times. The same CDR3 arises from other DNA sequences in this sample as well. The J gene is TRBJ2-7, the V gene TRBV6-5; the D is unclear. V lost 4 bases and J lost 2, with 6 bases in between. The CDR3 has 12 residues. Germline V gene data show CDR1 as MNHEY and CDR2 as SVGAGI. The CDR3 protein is CASSSGAYEQYF. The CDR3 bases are TGTGCCAGCAGTTCCGGTGCCTACGAGCAGTACTTC.

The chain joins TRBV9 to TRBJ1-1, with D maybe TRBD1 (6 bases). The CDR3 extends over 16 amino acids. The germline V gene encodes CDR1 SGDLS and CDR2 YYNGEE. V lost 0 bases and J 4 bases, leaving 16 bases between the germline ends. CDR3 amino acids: CASSVEPGGTVTEAFF. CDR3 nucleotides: TGTGCCAGCAGCGTAGAGCCGGGGGGCACGGTCACTGAAGCTTTCTTT. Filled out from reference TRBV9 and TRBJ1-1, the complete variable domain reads DSGVTQTPKHLITATGQRVTLRCSPRSGDLSVYWYQQSLDQGLQFLIQYYNGEERAKGNILERFSAQQFPDLHSELNLSSLELGDSALYFCASSVEPGGTVTEAFFGQGTRLTVV.

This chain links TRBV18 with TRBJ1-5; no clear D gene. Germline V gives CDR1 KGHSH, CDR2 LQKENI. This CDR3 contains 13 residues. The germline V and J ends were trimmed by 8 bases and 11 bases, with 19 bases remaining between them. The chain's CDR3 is CASGETQHSAQHF. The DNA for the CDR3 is TGTGCCAGCGGGGAGACCCAGCATTCTGCCCAGCATTTT.

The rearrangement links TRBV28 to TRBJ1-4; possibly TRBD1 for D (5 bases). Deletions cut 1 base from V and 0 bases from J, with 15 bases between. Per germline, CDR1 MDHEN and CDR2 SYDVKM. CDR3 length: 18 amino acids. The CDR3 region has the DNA TGTGCCAGCAGTTTATTTACAGGTCTCGCTACAACTAATGAAAAACTGTTTTTT. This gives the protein CASSLFTGLATTNEKLFF.

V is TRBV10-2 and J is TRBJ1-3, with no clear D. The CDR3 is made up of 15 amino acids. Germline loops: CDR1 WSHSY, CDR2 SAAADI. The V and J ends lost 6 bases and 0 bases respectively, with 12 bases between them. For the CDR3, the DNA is TGCGCCAGCAGGCACACAGTGAGCTCTGGAAACACCATATATTTT. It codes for CASRHTVSSGNTIYF.

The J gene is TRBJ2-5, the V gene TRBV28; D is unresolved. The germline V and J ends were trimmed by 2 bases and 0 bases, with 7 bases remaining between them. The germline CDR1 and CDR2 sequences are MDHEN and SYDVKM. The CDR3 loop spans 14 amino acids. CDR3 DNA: TGTGCCAGCAGTTTACTGGAGTACCAAGAGACCCAGTACTTC. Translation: CASSLLEYQETQYF.

The CDR3 region is CASSRVGATNYGYTF. The CDR3 DNA is TGTGCCAGCAGCCGGGTAGGGGCGACGAACTATGGCTACACCTTC. This chain connects TRBV5-6 to TRBJ1-2; D perhaps matches TRBD1 (5 bases). This CDR3 comprises 15 residues. With 4 bases removed from V and 2 bases from J, the gap between germline ends came to 15 bases. The germline gives CDR1 SGHDT, CDR2 YYEEEE.

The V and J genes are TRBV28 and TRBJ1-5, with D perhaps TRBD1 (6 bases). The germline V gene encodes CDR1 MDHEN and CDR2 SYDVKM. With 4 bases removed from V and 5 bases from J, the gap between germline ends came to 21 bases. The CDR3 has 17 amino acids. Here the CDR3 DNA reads TGTGCCAGCAGTTCCCTTCGGGGGGGCGCTGGCTATCAGCCCCAGCATTTT. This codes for CASSSLRGGAGYQPQHF.

The CDR3 reads CASSWYRSKGETQYF. In DNA, the CDR3 is TGTGCCAGCAGCTGGTACAGGTCGAAGGGAGAGACCCAGTACTTC. This rearrangement joins TRBV5-4 to TRBJ2-5; a weak D match, TRBD1 (5 bases). CDR1 is SGHNT and CDR2 is YYREEE in the germline V gene (reference sequence). V shed 3 bases and J shed 4 bases, with 16 bases lying between them. The CDR3 length is 15 residues. Combining the CDR3 with reference TRBV5-4 and TRBJ2-5 gives the whole variable domain ETGVTQSPTHLIKTRGQQVTLRCSSQSGHNTVSWYQQALGQGPQFIFQYYREEENGRGNFPPRFSGLQFPNYSSELNVNALELDDSALYLCASSWYRSKGETQYFGPGTRLLVL.

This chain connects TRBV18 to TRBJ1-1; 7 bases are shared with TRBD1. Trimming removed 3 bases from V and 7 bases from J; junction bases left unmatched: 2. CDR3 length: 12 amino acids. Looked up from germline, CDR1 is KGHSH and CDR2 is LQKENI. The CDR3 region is CASSPGQDEAFF. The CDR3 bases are TGTGCCAGCTCACCCGGACAGGATGAAGCTTTCTTT.

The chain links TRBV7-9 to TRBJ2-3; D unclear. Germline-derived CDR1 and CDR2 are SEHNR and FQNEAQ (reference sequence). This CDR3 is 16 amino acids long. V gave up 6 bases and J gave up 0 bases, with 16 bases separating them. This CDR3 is CASSTAALTSTDTQYF. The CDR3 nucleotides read TGTGCCAGCAGTACAGCAGCCCTCACTAGCACAGATACGCAGTATTTT.

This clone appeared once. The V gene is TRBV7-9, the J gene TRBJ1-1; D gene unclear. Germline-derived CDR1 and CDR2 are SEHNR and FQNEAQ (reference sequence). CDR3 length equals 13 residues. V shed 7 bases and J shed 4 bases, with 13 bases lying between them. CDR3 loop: CASTLWSPTEAFF. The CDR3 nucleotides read TGTGCCAGCACCCTGTGGAGTCCCACTGAAGCTTTCTTT.

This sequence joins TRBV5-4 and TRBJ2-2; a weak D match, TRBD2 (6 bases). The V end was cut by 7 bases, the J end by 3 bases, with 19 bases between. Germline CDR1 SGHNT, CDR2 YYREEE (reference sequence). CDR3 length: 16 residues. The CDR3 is CASPRGDPGDTGELFF. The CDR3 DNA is TGTGCCAGCCCGCGCGGGGACCCGGGGGACACCGGGGAGCTGTTTTTT. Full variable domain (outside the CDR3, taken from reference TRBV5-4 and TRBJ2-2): ETGVTQSPTHLIKTRGQQVTLRCSSQSGHNTVSWYQQALGQGPQFIFQYYREEENGRGNFPPRFSGLQFPNYSSELNVNALELDDSALYLCASPRGDPGDTGELFFGEGSRLTVL.